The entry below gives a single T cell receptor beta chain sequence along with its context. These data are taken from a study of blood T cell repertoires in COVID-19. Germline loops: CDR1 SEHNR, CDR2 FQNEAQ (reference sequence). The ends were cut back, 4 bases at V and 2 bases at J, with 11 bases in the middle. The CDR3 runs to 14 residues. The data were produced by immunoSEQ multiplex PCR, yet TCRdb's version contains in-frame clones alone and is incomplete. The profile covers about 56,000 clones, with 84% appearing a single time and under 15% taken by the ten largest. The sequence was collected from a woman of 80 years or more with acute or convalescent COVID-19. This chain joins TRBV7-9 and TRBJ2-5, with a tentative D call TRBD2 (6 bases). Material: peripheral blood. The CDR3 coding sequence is TGTGCCAGCAGCTCGGGACTGCAGCAAGAGACCCAGTACTTC. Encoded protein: CASSSGLQQETQYF.